Below, 25 T cell receptor beta chains from the same sample are listed, as sequenced in a study of blood T cell repertoires in COVID-19. TCRdb keeps only in-frame clones here, not all; method: immunoSEQ multiplex PCR. The data contain 200,000 to 250,000 clones, around 80% of them singletons. Material for sequencing was peripheral blood. The receptor source for this set is a man younger than 45 with active or convalescent COVID-19.

J is TRBJ1-1 and V is TRBV7-9; possibly TRBD1 for D (5 bases). Per the germline V gene, CDR1 is SEHNR and CDR2 is FQNEAQ (reference sequence). The V end lost 7 bases, the J end lost 0 bases, and 12 bases lay between the germline ends. CDR3 size: 14 residues. CDR3 sequence (DNA): TGTGCCAGCAAGCCGGACACATTGAACACTGAAGCTTTCTTT. It is translated as CASKPDTLNTEAFF.

The J gene is TRBJ2-7, the V gene TRBV2, with 8 bases aligning to TRBD1. Germline lookup yields CDR1 SNHLY and CDR2 FYNNEI. Losses at the gene ends were 6 bases for V and 3 bases for J; bases not matched to a gene: 4. The CDR3 consists of 13 residues. CDR3 coding DNA: TGTGCCAGCAGACCCGGACAGGGCTACGAGCAGTACTTC. It yields the protein CASRPGQGYEQYF.

The chain carries TRBV10-3 and TRBJ1-5; D not resolved. V lost 6 bases and J 4 bases, leaving 13 bases between the germline ends. The germline V gene has CDR1 ENHRY and CDR2 SYGVKD. The CDR3 spans 14 residues. The CDR3 DNA reads TGTGCCATCAGCGCACAGAGCGGGAATCAGCCCCAGCATTTT. Translation: CAISAQSGNQPQHF.

This clone came up a few times. The genes are TRBV7-9 and TRBJ1-5, with 8 bases aligning to TRBD1. This CDR3 is built from 15 residues. After removal of 6 bases from V and 6 bases from J, the junction contained 10 bases not matched to a gene. The germline CDR1 and CDR2 sequences are SEHNR and FQNEAQ (reference sequence). This CDR3 reads CASRYGGQGCQPQHF. The CDR3 DNA reads TGTGCCAGCAGATATGGTGGACAGGGATGTCAGCCCCAGCATTTT.

The DNA of the CDR3 is TGTGCCAGCAGCGAAGGGACAGAAACTTATGGCTACACCTTC. Its translation: CASSEGTETYGYTF. J is TRBJ1-2 and V is TRBV7-9; 7 bases align to TRBD1. The germline gives CDR1 SEHNR, CDR2 FQNEAQ (reference sequence). CDR3 length: 14 amino acids. J gave up 5 bases and V 5 bases, and 8 bases lay outside the gene matches.

The V call is TRBV18, the J call TRBJ2-3; 8 bases map to TRBD1. V was pared by 4 bases and J by 6 bases, with 9 bases of the junction left unmatched. CDR3 length equals 15 residues. Germline CDR1 and CDR2: KGHSH and LQKENI. The CDR3 sequence is CASSRRTGTRDTQYF. CDR3 in DNA: TGTGCCAGCTCACGTAGGACAGGGACGAGGGATACGCAGTATTTT.

This clone was seen only once. The CDR3 DNA follows: TGTGCCAGCAGCTTATTTCTCCCCCAGGACAGAGAGAACACTGAAGCTTTCTTT. Translation gives CASSLFLPQDRENTEAFF. V gene TRBV11-2 combines with J gene TRBJ1-1; a possible D gene is TRBD1 (6 bases). V was trimmed by 2 bases and J by 1 base, leaving 20 bases between them. CDR1 and CDR2 from the germline V gene are SGHAT and FQNNGV. CDR3 length: 18 residues.

This rearrangement joins TRBV30 to TRBJ1-1; D perhaps matches TRBD1 (5 bases). Per germline, CDR1 GTSNPN and CDR2 SVGIG (reference sequence). The CDR3 contains 16 residues. Trimming left V 1 base short and J 3 bases short, with 18 bases between. The CDR3 DNA is TGTGCCTGGAGTGAAGGTCTCGGCGGGGGGGACACTGAAGCTTTCTTT. It codes for CAWSEGLGGGDTEAFF.

This chain links TRBV28 with TRBJ2-7, with D perhaps matching TRBD1 (6 bases). CDR1 and CDR2 (germline): MDHEN, SYDVKM. The CDR3 contains 16 residues. Trimming took 6 bases from V and 2 from J, leaving 20 bases between them. The CDR3 region is CASRFTSPGGPYEQYF. Here the CDR3 DNA reads TGTGCCAGCAGATTCACCTCACCTGGGGGCCCCTACGAGCAGTACTTC.

This CDR3 reads CASSIRLAGTFEQFF. CDR3 sequence (DNA): TGTGCCAGTAGTATCCGGCTAGCGGGAACTTTTGAACAGTTCTTC. The V call is TRBV19, the J call TRBJ2-1; TRBD2 matches at 9 bases. J was trimmed by 13 bases and V by 3 bases; bases with no gene match: 13. CDR1 LNHDA and CDR2 SQIVND come from the germline V gene (reference sequence). The CDR3 contains 15 residues. Filled out from reference TRBV19 and TRBJ2-1, the complete variable domain reads DGGITQSPKYLFRKEGQNVTLSCEQNLNHDAMYWYRQDPGQGLRLIYYSQIVNDFQKGDIAEGYSVSREKKESFPLTVTSAQKNPTAFYLCASSIRLAGTFEQFFGPGTRLTVL.

The CDR3 nucleotides are TGCAGCGTTTATCCGACAGGGACTGGCTACACCTTC. Translated, it gives CSVYPTGTGYTF. V usage is TRBV29-1 and J usage is TRBJ1-2; 7 bases are a match to TRBD1. CDR3 length equals 12 residues. V trimming: 5 bases; J trimming: 7 bases; junction bases outside the gene matches: 7. Germline values: CDR1 SQVTM, CDR2 ANQGSEA.

This chain links TRBV24-1 with TRBJ1-2, with a weak D call TRBD1 (5 bases). Deletions cut 6 bases from V and 10 bases from J, with 11 bases between. Germline loops: CDR1 KGHDR, CDR2 SFDVKD. This CDR3 has 11 amino acids. The DNA for the CDR3 is TGTGCCACCAGTAGGTCGGGGGACTACACCTTC. It is translated as CATSRSGDYTF.

CDR3 sequence reads: CASSQDRAGTVYNEQFF. The DNA of the CDR3 is TGCGCCAGCAGCCAAGATAGGGCCGGGACTGTCTACAATGAGCAGTTCTTC. The chain combines TRBV4-3 with TRBJ2-1, with a tentative D call TRBD2 (6 bases). The V end lost 0 bases, the J end lost 3 bases, and 15 bases lay between the germline ends. CDR1 and CDR2 (germline): LGHNA, YSLEER. The length of the CDR3 is 17 residues.

The chain carries TRBV30 and TRBJ2-5; TRBD2 is a possible D gene (6 bases). This CDR3 has 13 amino acids. CDR1 and CDR2 from the germline V gene are GTSNPN and SVGIG (reference sequence). Trimming stripped 4 bases from V and 2 bases from J, with 11 bases between. The CDR3 sequence is CAWTRDSQETQYF. The CDR3 coding sequence is TGTGCCTGGACCCGGGACTCACAAGAGACCCAGTACTTC.

This clone occurred a few times. The rearrangement uses TRBV16 and TRBJ1-1; D ambiguous. This CDR3 has 15 residues. The V gene's germline CDR1 is KGHSY and CDR2 FQNENV. V dropped 1 base and J dropped 5 bases, with 14 bases sitting between them. The CDR3 loop reads CASSQFDPRGTEAFF. Here the CDR3 DNA reads TGTGCCAGCAGCCAATTCGACCCCAGAGGGACTGAAGCTTTCTTT.

CDR3 in DNA: TGTGCCAGCAGTTACTCCGGTACAGATACTGGAAACACCATATATTTT. This codes for CASSYSGTDTGNTIYF. The V call is TRBV6-5, the J call TRBJ1-3; D is unclear. Trimming stripped 0 bases from V and 2 bases from J, with 11 bases between. This CDR3 is built from 16 residues. Germline V CDR1 and CDR2: MNHEY, SVGAGI.

The chain couples TRBV5-1 to TRBJ2-4; 7 nucleotides match TRBD1. There are 15 residues in the CDR3. Germline assignment: CDR1 SGHRS and CDR2 YFSETQ. The V segment lost 4 bases and the J segment 6 bases; nucleotides outside the gene matches: 10. This chain's CDR3 is CASSTSTGKGNIQYF. DNA for the CDR3: TGCGCCAGCAGCACATCGACAGGGAAGGGAAACATTCAGTACTTC.

The CDR3 loop is CASSSTGVFNTEAFF. As DNA, the CDR3 is TGTGCCAGCAGCTCGACAGGGGTCTTTAACACTGAAGCTTTCTTT. The chain carries TRBV5-5 and TRBJ1-1; TRBD1 matches 8 bases. CDR1 and CDR2 from the germline V gene are SGHKS and YYEKEE (reference sequence). The trim removed 3 bases at V and 2 bases at J, leaving 6 bases unmatched. The CDR3 covers 15 residues.

The chain employs TRBV20-1 and TRBJ2-1, with TRBD2 matching 10 bases. CDR1 and CDR2 (germline): DFQATT, SNEGSKA (reference sequence). The CDR3 runs to 14 residues. V was clipped by 3 bases and J by 9 bases; unmatched bases: 8. The CDR3, as DNA: TGCAGTGCTAGTCTAGCGGGGGCCCTCCCTGAGCAGTTCTTC. It yields the protein CSASLAGALPEQFF.

This clone has a single count. This chain links TRBV28 with TRBJ1-6; D is perhaps TRBD1 (5 bases). This CDR3 is built from 14 residues. CDR1 and CDR2 from the germline V gene are MDHEN and SYDVKM. The germline V and J ends were trimmed by 1 base and 8 bases, with 9 bases remaining between them. The CDR3 region is CASSLSGIDSPLHF. The CDR3 region has the DNA TGTGCCAGCAGTTTATCAGGGATTGATTCACCCCTCCACTTT. The full variable domain, its missing parts supplied by reference TRBV28 and TRBJ1-6, is DVKVTQSSRYLVKRTGEKVFLECVQDMDHENMFWYRQDPGLGLRLIYFSYDVKMKEKGDIPEGYSVSREKKERFSLILESASTNQTSMYLCASSLSGIDSPLHFGNGTRLTVT.

The CDR3 here is CASSASRDRGPEKLFF. CDR3 sequence (DNA): TGTGCCAGCAGCGCGTCCCGGGACAGGGGGCCTGAAAAACTGTTTTTT. The chain employs TRBV7-6 and TRBJ1-4, with 12 bases fitting TRBD1. The germline V gene encodes CDR1 SGHVS and CDR2 FNYEAQ. The CDR3 is 16 residues long. Unmatched junction bases numbered 8, after V lost 5 bases and J lost 7 bases.

The rearrangement joins TRBV29-1 to TRBJ2-2, with D maybe TRBD1 (6 bases). Germline values: CDR1 SQVTM, CDR2 ANQGSEA. V was trimmed by 4 bases and J by 0 bases, leaving 9 bases between them. The CDR3 covers 14 residues. CDR3 bases: TGCAGCGTTGGGACAGCTTCGAACACCGGGGAGCTGTTTTTT. Its protein product is CSVGTASNTGELFF.

J is TRBJ2-7 and V is TRBV5-1, with 8 nucleotides matching TRBD1. Per germline, CDR1 SGHRS and CDR2 YFSETQ. The ends lost 0 bases at V and 7 bases at J; junction bases unmatched: 9. The CDR3 runs to 15 residues. CDR3 nucleotide sequence: TGCGCCAGCAGCTTGGGACAGGGGACGATAGTGGAGCAGTACTTC. Its translation: CASSLGQGTIVEQYF. The complete variable domain, with remaining parts taken from reference TRBV5-1 and TRBJ2-7, reads KAGVTQTPRYLIKTRGQQVTLSCSPISGHRSVSWYQQTPGQGLQFLFEYFSETQRNKGNFPGRFSGRQFSNSRSEMNVSTLELGDSALYLCASSLGQGTIVEQYFGPGTRLTVT.

This clone was counted a single time. V is TRBV7-6 and J is TRBJ2-2, with D possibly TRBD1 on 5 matching bases. The CDR3 has 15 amino acids. From germline, CDR1 is SGHVS and CDR2 FNYEAQ. Trimming left V 0 bases short and J 4 bases short, with 9 bases between. The CDR3: CASSLAGALTGELFF. For the CDR3, the DNA is TGTGCCAGCAGCTTAGCAGGGGCCCTCACCGGGGAGCTGTTTTTT.

The rearrangement links TRBV24-1 to TRBJ2-3, with D perhaps TRBD1 (5 bases). V was pared by 9 bases and J by 4 bases, with 10 bases between. Germline V gene lookup returns CDR1 KGHDR and CDR2 SFDVKD. CDR3 length equals 12 residues. The DNA for the CDR3 is TGTGCCACCGGCGTAGGGGCAGATACGCAGTATTTT. Amino acids: CATGVGADTQYF.